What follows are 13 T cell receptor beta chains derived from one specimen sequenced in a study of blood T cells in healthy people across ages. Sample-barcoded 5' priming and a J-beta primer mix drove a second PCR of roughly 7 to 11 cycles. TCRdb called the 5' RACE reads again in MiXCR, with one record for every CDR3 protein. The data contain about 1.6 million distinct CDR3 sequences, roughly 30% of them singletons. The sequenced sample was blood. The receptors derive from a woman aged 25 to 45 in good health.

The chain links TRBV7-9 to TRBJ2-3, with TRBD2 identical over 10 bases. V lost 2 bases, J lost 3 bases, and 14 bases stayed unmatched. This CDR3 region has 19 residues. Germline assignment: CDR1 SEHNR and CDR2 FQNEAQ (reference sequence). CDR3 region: CASSLYPPHSGGRTDTQYF. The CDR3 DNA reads TGTGCCAGCAGCTTATATCCCCCCCATAGCGGGGGGCGGACAGATACGCAGTATTTT.

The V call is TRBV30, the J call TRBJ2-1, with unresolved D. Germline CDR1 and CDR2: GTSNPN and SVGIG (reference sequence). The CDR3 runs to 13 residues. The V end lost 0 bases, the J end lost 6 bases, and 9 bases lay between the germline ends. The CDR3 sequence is CAWSVRGPNEQFF. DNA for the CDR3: TGTGCCTGGAGTGTACGCGGTCCCAATGAGCAGTTCTTC.

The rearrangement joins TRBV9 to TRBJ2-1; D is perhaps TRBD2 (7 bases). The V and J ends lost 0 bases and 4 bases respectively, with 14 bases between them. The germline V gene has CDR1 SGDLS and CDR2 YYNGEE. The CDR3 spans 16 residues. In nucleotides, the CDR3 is TGTGCCAGCAGCGTAGGGGGGGGCGGATTATACAATGAGCAGTTCTTC. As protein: CASSVGGGGLYNEQFF.

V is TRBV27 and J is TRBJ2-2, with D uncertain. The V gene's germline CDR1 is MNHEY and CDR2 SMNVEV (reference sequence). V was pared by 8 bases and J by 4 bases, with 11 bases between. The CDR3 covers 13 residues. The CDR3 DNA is TGTGCCAGCGGCCCCGGGTCCACCGGGGAGCTGTTTTTT. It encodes CASGPGSTGELFF.

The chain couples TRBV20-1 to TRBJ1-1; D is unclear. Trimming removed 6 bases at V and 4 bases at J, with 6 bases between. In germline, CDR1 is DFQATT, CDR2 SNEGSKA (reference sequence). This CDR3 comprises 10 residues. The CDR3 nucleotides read TGCAGTGCCTTTGGCACTGAAGCTTTCTTT. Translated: CSAFGTEAFF.

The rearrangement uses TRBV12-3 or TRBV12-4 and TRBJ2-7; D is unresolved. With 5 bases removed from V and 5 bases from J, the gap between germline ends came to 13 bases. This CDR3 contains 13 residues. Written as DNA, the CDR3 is TGTGCCAGCAGTCCCCTCCGGGCCCACGAGCAGTACTTC. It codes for CASSPLRAHEQYF.

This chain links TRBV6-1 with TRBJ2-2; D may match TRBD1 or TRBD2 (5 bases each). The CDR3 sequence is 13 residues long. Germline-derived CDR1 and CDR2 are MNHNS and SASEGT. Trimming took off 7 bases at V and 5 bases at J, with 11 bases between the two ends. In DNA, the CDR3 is TGTGCCAGCATGGGACCGGGGACCGGGGAGCTGTTTTTT. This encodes CASMGPGTGELFF.

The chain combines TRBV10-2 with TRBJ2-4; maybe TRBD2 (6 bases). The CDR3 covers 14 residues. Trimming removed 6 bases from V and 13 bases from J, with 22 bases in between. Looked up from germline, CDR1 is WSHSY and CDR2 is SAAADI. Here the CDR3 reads CASSGLEVRREQYF. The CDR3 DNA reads TGCGCCAGCAGCGGACTCGAAGTTCGGAGGGAGCAGTACTTC.

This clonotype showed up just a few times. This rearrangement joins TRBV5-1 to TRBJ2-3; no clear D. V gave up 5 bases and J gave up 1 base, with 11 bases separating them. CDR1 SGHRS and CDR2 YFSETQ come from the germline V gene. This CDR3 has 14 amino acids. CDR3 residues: CASRSVVGTDTQYF. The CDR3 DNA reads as TGCGCCAGCAGGTCCGTCGTGGGCACAGATACGCAGTATTTT.

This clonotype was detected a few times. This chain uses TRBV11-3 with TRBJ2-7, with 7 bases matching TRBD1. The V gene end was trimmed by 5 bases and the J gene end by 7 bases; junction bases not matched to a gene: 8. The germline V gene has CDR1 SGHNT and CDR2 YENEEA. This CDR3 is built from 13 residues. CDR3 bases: TGTGCCAGCAGCACCGGGACAGACTTGGAGCAGTACTTC. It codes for CASSTGTDLEQYF. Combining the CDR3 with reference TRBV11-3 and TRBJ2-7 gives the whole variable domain EAGVVQSPRYKIIEKKQPVAFWCNPISGHNTLYWYLQNLGQGPELLIRYENEEAVDDSQLPKDRFSAERLKGVDSTLKIQPAELGDSAVYLCASSTGTDLEQYFGPGTRLTVT.

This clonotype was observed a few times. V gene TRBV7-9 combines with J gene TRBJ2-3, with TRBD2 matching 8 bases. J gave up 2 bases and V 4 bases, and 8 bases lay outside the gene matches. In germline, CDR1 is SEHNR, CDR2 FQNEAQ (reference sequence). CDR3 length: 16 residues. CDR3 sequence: CASSWSGGTPTDTQYF. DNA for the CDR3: TGTGCCAGCAGCTGGAGCGGGGGCACCCCCACAGATACGCAGTATTTT.

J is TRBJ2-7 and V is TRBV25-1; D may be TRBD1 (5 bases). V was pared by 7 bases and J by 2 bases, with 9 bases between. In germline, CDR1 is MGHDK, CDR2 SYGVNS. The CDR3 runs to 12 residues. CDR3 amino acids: CASNTGTYEQYF. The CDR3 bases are TGTGCCAGCAATACAGGTACCTACGAGCAGTACTTC.

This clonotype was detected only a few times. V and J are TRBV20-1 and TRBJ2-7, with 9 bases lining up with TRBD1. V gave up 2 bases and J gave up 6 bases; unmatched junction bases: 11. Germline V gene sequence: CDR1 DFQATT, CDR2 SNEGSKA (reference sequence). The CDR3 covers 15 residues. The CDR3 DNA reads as TGCAGTGCTAGACTATCCGGGACAGGGAATTCCGAGCAGTACTTC. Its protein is CSARLSGTGNSEQYF.